A single sample gave rise to the 16 T cell receptor beta chains below, sequenced in a study of blood T cell repertoires in COVID-19. Repertoires were generated with immunoSEQ multiplex PCR, while TCRdb's copy carries only in-frame clones and drops some. The table includes a few hundred thousand clones, about 82% detected once. The sequenced sample consisted of peripheral blood. These receptors were taken from a middle-aged man with active or convalescent COVID-19.

Concerning this clone: One end of the junction is discordant with germline, which a read error may explain. This chain links TRBV28 with TRBJ1-1; D not certain. The CDR3 has 14 residues. CDR1 MDHEN and CDR2 SYDVKM come from the germline V gene. The CDR3 protein is CASSLSQQNTEAFF. In nucleotides, the CDR3 is TGTGCCAGCAGCTTATCTCAACAAAACACTGAAGCTTTCTTT.

The chain recombines TRBV15 with TRBJ2-1; D call uncertain. The V gene lost 1 base and the J gene lost 4 bases, with 14 bases spanning the gap. The CDR3 is 16 residues long. Germline values: CDR1 LNHNV, CDR2 YYDKDF (reference sequence). CDR3 in DNA: TGTGCCACCAGCAGAGCGCCTCCCGGGTCATACAATGAGCAGTTCTTC. This sequence encodes CATSRAPPGSYNEQFF.

The rearrangement uses TRBV19 and TRBJ1-1; D might be TRBD1 (6 bases). Trimming shortened V by 5 bases and J by 4 bases, and 11 bases separated the two germline ends. The length of the CDR3 is 13 residues. Germline V lookup: CDR1 LNHDA, CDR2 SQIVND (reference sequence). DNA of the CDR3: TGTGCCAGTAGTGCGACCAGGGGCACTGAAGCTTTCTTT. Protein product: CASSATRGTEAFF.

CDR3: CASSLRPGLGYGYTF. CDR3 nucleotides: TGTGCCAGCAGTTTACGCCCGGGATTGGGCTATGGCTACACCTTC. The chain couples TRBV27 to TRBJ1-2; no reliable D call. Looked up from germline, CDR1 is MNHEY and CDR2 is SMNVEV (reference sequence). This CDR3 is 15 amino acids long. V lost 2 bases and J lost 4, with 14 bases in between.

The V and J genes are TRBV5-1 and TRBJ1-2, with 7 bases identical to TRBD1. This CDR3 region has 14 residues. V was clipped by 2 bases and J by 3 bases; unmatched bases: 4. Germline V gene data show CDR1 as SGHRS and CDR2 as YFSETQ. CDR3 sequence reads: CASSFTGQDYGYTF. The DNA of the CDR3 is TGCGCCAGCAGCTTCACAGGACAGGACTATGGCTACACCTTC.

The CDR3 protein is CASTPDRGHQPQHF. The CDR3 bases are TGTGCCAGCACCCCGGACAGGGGGCATCAGCCCCAGCATTTT. V and J are TRBV7-8 and TRBJ1-5, with TRBD1 matching over 11 bases. After removal of 7 bases from V and 5 bases from J, the junction contained 4 bases not matched to a gene. The length of the CDR3 is 14 residues. Germline V gene lookup returns CDR1 SGHVS and CDR2 FQNEAQ.

The DNA for the CDR3 is TGTGCCAGCAGCGCGGGGGCTCTGGCTGGAAACACCATATATTTT. It specifies CASSAGALAGNTIYF. The genes are TRBV6-5 and TRBJ1-3; D perhaps matches TRBD1 (6 bases). V dropped 6 bases and J dropped 2 bases, with 14 bases sitting between them. This CDR3 region has 15 residues. Germline lookup yields CDR1 MNHEY and CDR2 SVGAGI.

The rearrangement links TRBV2 to TRBJ2-7, with a possible D match to TRBD2 (5 bases). This CDR3 contains 12 residues. Germline CDR1 reads SNHLY; CDR2 reads FYNNEI. Deletions cut 8 bases from V and 2 bases from J, with 10 bases between. The DNA for the CDR3 is TGTGCCAGCCGGGCTAGCCCCTACGAGCAGTACTTC. Translation: CASRASPYEQYF.

The chain is built from TRBV30 and TRBJ2-3; D unresolved. V shed 2 bases and J shed 3 bases, with 12 bases lying between them. The germline CDR1 and CDR2 sequences are GTSNPN and SVGIG (reference sequence). The CDR3 consists of 14 residues. CDR3 bases: TGTGCCTGGAGTAGGCTAGTTTCAACAGATACGCAGTATTTT. This translates into CAWSRLVSTDTQYF. Looking up the rest from reference TRBV30 and TRBJ2-3 gives the full variable domain: SQTIHQWPATLVQPVGSPLSLECTVEGTSNPNLYWYRQAAGRGLQLLFYSVGIGQISSEVPQNLSASRPQDRQFILSSKKLLLSDSGFYLCAWSRLVSTDTQYFGPGTRLTVL.

This chain links TRBV19 with TRBJ2-1; 8 nucleotides line up with TRBD2. Per the germline V gene, CDR1 is LNHDA and CDR2 is SQIVND (reference sequence). CDR3 length: 16 amino acids. The trim removed 2 bases at V and 1 base at J, leaving 4 bases unmatched. CDR3 region: CASSIRTSRSYNEQFF. DNA for the CDR3: TGTGCCAGTAGTATACGGACTAGCCGATCCTACAATGAGCAGTTCTTC.

The V gene is TRBV5-1, the J gene TRBJ2-2, with 7 bases fitting TRBD1. CDR3 length equals 16 residues. CDR1 SGHRS and CDR2 YFSETQ come from the germline V gene. V was pared by 2 bases and J by 1 base, with 5 bases of the junction left unmatched. CDR3 protein: CASSLRQGQNTGELFF. CDR3 coding DNA: TGCGCCAGCAGCTTACGACAGGGTCAGAACACCGGGGAGCTGTTTTTT.

This sequence joins TRBV30 and TRBJ1-1; 8 nucleotides match TRBD1. Germline V gene data show CDR1 as GTSNPN and CDR2 as SVGIG (reference sequence). The CDR3 is 16 amino acids. With 2 bases clipped from V and 4 bases from J, the junction kept 12 bases outside the gene matches. The CDR3 loop reads CAWSQYQTGAGTEAFF. CDR3 nucleotide sequence: TGTGCCTGGAGTCAATACCAGACAGGGGCGGGCACTGAAGCTTTCTTT.

The chain carries TRBV30 and TRBJ1-2; D is uncertain. V shed 2 bases and J shed 7 bases, with 11 bases lying between them. From germline, CDR1 is GTSNPN and CDR2 SVGIG (reference sequence). The CDR3 loop spans 12 amino acids. Here the CDR3 reads CAWSLPRSGYTF. The CDR3 nucleotides are TGTGCCTGGAGTCTCCCTAGATCTGGCTACACCTTC. The variable domain in full, completed from reference TRBV30 and TRBJ1-2, reads SQTIHQWPATLVQPVGSPLSLECTVEGTSNPNLYWYRQAAGRGLQLLFYSVGIGQISSEVPQNLSASRPQDRQFILSSKKLLLSDSGFYLCAWSLPRSGYTFGSGTRLTVV.

This clone appeared many times. Distinct nucleotide sequences in the sample also encode this CDR3. The rearrangement joins TRBV4-1 to TRBJ1-1, with 8 positions matching TRBD1. Germline loops: CDR1 MGHRA, CDR2 YSYEKL. Trimming took 4 bases from V and 3 from J; bases not matched to a gene: 7. CDR3 length equals 15 residues. In DNA form, the CDR3 reads TGCGCCAGCAGCCGAGGACAGGGTCGGGACACTGAAGCTTTCTTT. It yields the protein CASSRGQGRDTEAFF.

This clone is a singleton in its sample. This rearrangement joins TRBV27 to TRBJ1-6; TRBD1 matches at 8 bases. The CDR3 extends over 16 amino acids. J lost 12 bases, V lost 3 bases, and 13 bases had no gene match. Germline V gives CDR1 MNHEY, CDR2 SMNVEV (reference sequence). CDR3: CASSLGQGANFRPLHF. Written as DNA, the CDR3 is TGTGCCAGCAGTTTGGGGCAGGGGGCGAATTTTAGACCCCTCCACTTT.

The chain links TRBV30 to TRBJ2-1; TRBD2 matches 10 bases. Trimming cost V 4 bases and J 5 bases; bases outside gene matches: 8. Germline CDR1 is GTSNPN and CDR2 is SVGIG (reference sequence). CDR3 size: 15 residues. CDR3 nucleotide sequence: TGTGCCTGGACGAGACCTAGCGGGAGCAACAATGAGCAGTTCTTC. This codes for CAWTRPSGSNNEQFF.